A selection of T cell receptor beta chains follows, all from one sample in a study of blood T cell repertoires in COVID-19. Sequencing used immunoSEQ multiplex PCR; TCRdb keeps in-frame clones, though not all of them. The table has around 200,000 clones, about four fifths seen once. Material for sequencing was peripheral blood. These receptors were obtained from a woman in her thirties or forties with COVID-19, enrolled during active disease. Each CDR3 is given with its conserved first and last residue. A D gene is named only where the DNA matches it firmly. Some rows have no size entry. The others give once, few or many, or a class for an expanded clone.

CDR3 DNA: TGTGCCAGCAACAGGGTGGACACCGGGGAGCTGTTTTTT
CDR3 protein: CASNRVDTGELFF
CDR3 length: 13
clone size: once
V gene: TRBV2
D gene: .
J gene: TRBJ2-2

CDR3 DNA: TGCGCCAGCAGCCAAGACGGCGCAGACAGCTTCAATTCACCCCTCCACTTT
CDR3 protein: CASSQDGADSFNSPLHF
CDR3 length: 17
clone size: .
V gene: TRBV4-3
D gene: .
J gene: TRBJ1-6

CDR3 DNA: TGTGCCAGCAGTTTCGCGCAGGCCGTCACTGGAAACACCATATATTTT
CDR3 protein: CASSFAQAVTGNTIYF
CDR3 length: 16
clone size: .
V gene: TRBV6-5
D gene: .
J gene: TRBJ1-3

CDR3 DNA: TGTGCCAGCAGATTGCAGGGGGCGATTGGGGCCAACGTCCTGACTTTC
CDR3 protein: CASRLQGAIGANVLTF
CDR3 length: 16
clone size: .
V gene: TRBV5-4
D gene: TRBD1
J gene: TRBJ2-6

CDR3 DNA: TGTGCCAGCAGTTTTCGGGAAGACTTCACTGAAGCTTTCTTT
CDR3 protein: CASSFREDFTEAFF
CDR3 length: 14
clone size: .
V gene: TRBV27
D gene: .
J gene: TRBJ1-1

CDR3 DNA: TGTGCCAGCAGCCGATTTACAGGGGATCATCTGGCCGAGCAGTACTTC
CDR3 protein: CASSRFTGDHLAEQYF
CDR3 length: 16
clone size: few
V gene: TRBV7-6
D gene: TRBD1
J gene: TRBJ2-7

CDR3 DNA: TGTGCCTGGAGGGACCCACAGGGTTTACTTCTTCGCTACGAGCAGTACTTC
CDR3 protein: CAWRDPQGLLLRYEQYF
CDR3 length: 17
clone size: .
V gene: TRBV30
D gene: .
J gene: TRBJ2-7

CDR3 DNA: TGTGCCAGCAGCAGGGACAGCGCTGCACCGGGGGAGCTGTTTTTT
CDR3 protein: CASSRDSAAPGELFF
CDR3 length: 15
clone size: .
V gene: TRBV5-4
D gene: TRBD1
J gene: TRBJ2-2

CDR3 DNA: TGTGCCAGCAGAGGGCCAATGTCGGGGGTCCGGGGCACTGAAGCTTTCTTT
CDR3 protein: CASRGPMSGVRGTEAFF
CDR3 length: 17
clone size: .
V gene: TRBV2
D gene: .
J gene: TRBJ1-1

CDR3 DNA: TGCGCCAGCAGCCAAGCAAGCCTAGCGGGAGGGATCGGGGAGCTGTTTTTT
CDR3 protein: CASSQASLAGGIGELFF
CDR3 length: 17
clone size: .
V gene: TRBV4-1
D gene: TRBD2
J gene: TRBJ2-2

CDR3 DNA: TGTGCCAGCAGCTTGGAGGGGGCTAGGACTGAAGCTTTCTTT
CDR3 protein: CASSLEGARTEAFF
CDR3 length: 14
clone size: .
V gene: TRBV5-4
D gene: TRBD1
J gene: TRBJ1-1

CDR3 DNA: TGTGCCAGCAGTTGGGGACAGGGATATGGCTACACCTTC
CDR3 protein: CASSWGQGYGYTF
CDR3 length: 13
clone size: .
V gene: TRBV27
D gene: TRBD1
J gene: TRBJ1-2

CDR3 DNA: TGCGCCAGCAGCCAAGATCAGATCCTCTACGAGCAGTACTTC
CDR3 protein: CASSQDQILYEQYF
CDR3 length: 14
clone size: .
V gene: TRBV4-1
D gene: .
J gene: TRBJ2-7

CDR3 DNA: TGTGCCAGCAGCCAAGGGCTCCAGGCGTACGAGCAGTACTTC
CDR3 protein: CASSQGLQAYEQYF
CDR3 length: 14
clone size: once
V gene: TRBV3-1/TRBV3-2
D gene: .
J gene: TRBJ2-7

CDR3 DNA: TGCGCCAGCAGCCAAGATGGGCAGGGCCGGTACACCTTC
CDR3 protein: CASSQDGQGRYTF
CDR3 length: 13
clone size: once
V gene: TRBV4-1
D gene: .
J gene: TRBJ1-2

CDR3 DNA: TGTGCCAGCAGTTCCTCTCGACAGTTCCAAGAGACCCAGTACTTC
CDR3 protein: CASSSSRQFQETQYF
CDR3 length: 15
clone size: .
V gene: TRBV27
D gene: .
J gene: TRBJ2-5

CDR3 DNA: TGTGCCACCAGCGAACAACCTAGCTCCTACGAGCAGTACTTC
CDR3 protein: CATSEQPSSYEQYF
CDR3 length: 14
clone size: .
V gene: TRBV15
D gene: .
J gene: TRBJ2-7

CDR3 DNA: TGTGCCAGCAGTGCCCTAGGGGGAATAGGAACCGGGGAGCTGTTTTTT
CDR3 protein: CASSALGGIGTGELFF
CDR3 length: 16
clone size: .
V gene: TRBV6-1
D gene: .
J gene: TRBJ2-2

CDR3 DNA: TGTGCCAGCAGTGAAATGGGCCTACAAGAGACCCAGTACTTC
CDR3 protein: CASSEMGLQETQYF
CDR3 length: 14
clone size: .
V gene: TRBV2
D gene: .
J gene: TRBJ2-5

CDR3 DNA: TGTGCCAGCAGTTTCGGGGGAGAAACCTCCTACGAGCAGTACTTC
CDR3 protein: CASSFGGETSYEQYF
CDR3 length: 15
clone size: .
V gene: TRBV6-5
D gene: .
J gene: TRBJ2-7

CDR3 DNA: TGTGCCAGCAGCTTTTCCGGCAGCCGGGGACTAGCTTTTTACGAGCAGTACTTC
CDR3 protein: CASSFSGSRGLAFYEQYF
CDR3 length: 18
clone size: .
V gene: TRBV7-9
D gene: TRBD2
J gene: TRBJ2-7

CDR3 DNA: TGTGCCAGCAGCTTCTACTCGACAGGGTCGAGAGAGCAGTACTTC
CDR3 protein: CASSFYSTGSREQYF
CDR3 length: 15
clone size: .
V gene: TRBV7-3
D gene: TRBD1
J gene: TRBJ2-7

CDR3 DNA: TGTGCCAGCAGCCCGGGGACTAGCGGGAGGGCCCTAGATACGCAGTATTTT
CDR3 protein: CASSPGTSGRALDTQYF
CDR3 length: 17
clone size: .
V gene: TRBV7-2
D gene: TRBD2
J gene: TRBJ2-3

CDR3 DNA: TGTGCCTGGAGTGTACGGGGATACACTGAAGCTTTCTTT
CDR3 protein: CAWSVRGYTEAFF
CDR3 length: 13
clone size: few
V gene: TRBV30
D gene: .
J gene: TRBJ1-1

CDR3 DNA: TGTGCCATCAGTGAGTCAAGCTTTGGGACAGGGCGAGTTAGGGGCTACACCTTC
CDR3 protein: CAISESSFGTGRVRGYTF
CDR3 length: 18
clone size: .
V gene: TRBV10-3
D gene: TRBD1
J gene: TRBJ1-2

CDR3 DNA: TGTGCCACCAGCAGAGTCAGATCCCAGGGAGAGACCCAGTACTTC
CDR3 protein: CATSRVRSQGETQYF
CDR3 length: 15
clone size: once
V gene: TRBV15
D gene: .
J gene: TRBJ2-5

CDR3 DNA: TGTGCCAGCTTTAGAGCGGGAGGTTCGAGAAATGAGCAGTTCTTC
CDR3 protein: CASFRAGGSRNEQFF
CDR3 length: 15
clone size: .
V gene: TRBV19
D gene: TRBD2
J gene: TRBJ2-1

CDR3 DNA: TGTGCCAGCGTCCGGGGACAGGGGGACGAAAAACTGTTTTTT
CDR3 protein: CASVRGQGDEKLFF
CDR3 length: 14
clone size: .
V gene: TRBV7-9
D gene: TRBD1
J gene: TRBJ1-4

CDR3 DNA: TGTGCCAGCAGCTTAGGACAGAGGGAGACCCAGTACTTC
CDR3 protein: CASSLGQRETQYF
CDR3 length: 13
clone size: .
V gene: TRBV7-3
D gene: .
J gene: TRBJ2-5

CDR3 DNA: TGTGCCAGCAGCCCCCGGACAGGACTTAATTCACCCCTCCACTTT
CDR3 protein: CASSPRTGLNSPLHF
CDR3 length: 15
clone size: .
V gene: TRBV9
D gene: TRBD1
J gene: TRBJ1-6

CDR3 DNA: TGTGCCAGCAGGTCCGAGTTTACGCGAGCAGATACGCAGTATTTT
CDR3 protein: CASRSEFTRADTQYF
CDR3 length: 15
clone size: .
V gene: TRBV2
D gene: .
J gene: TRBJ2-3

CDR3 DNA: TGTGCCAGCAGGAGAGGACAGGACCTTTCCTACGAGCAGTACTTC
CDR3 protein: CASRRGQDLSYEQYF
CDR3 length: 15
clone size: .
V gene: TRBV6-5
D gene: TRBD1
J gene: TRBJ2-7

CDR3 DNA: TGTGCCAGCAGTTCACAGGGGGCAGGTGGGGCCAACGTCCTGACTTTC
CDR3 protein: CASSSQGAGGANVLTF
CDR3 length: 16
clone size: .
V gene: TRBV2
D gene: TRBD1
J gene: TRBJ2-6

CDR3 DNA: TGTGCCAGCAGCCTTGGCAGGACAGGGGGCCTAGAGACCCAGTACTTC
CDR3 protein: CASSLGRTGGLETQYF
CDR3 length: 16
clone size: .
V gene: TRBV9
D gene: TRBD1
J gene: TRBJ2-5

CDR3 DNA: TGCGCCAGCAGCCAAGTCCAGGGGGCTTCACCCCTCCACTTT
CDR3 protein: CASSQVQGASPLHF
CDR3 length: 14
clone size: .
V gene: TRBV4-3
D gene: TRBD1
J gene: TRBJ1-6

CDR3 DNA: TGTGCCAGCAGCTTGACAGGGTTCGCTGGAAACACCATATATTTT
CDR3 protein: CASSLTGFAGNTIYF
CDR3 length: 15
clone size: .
V gene: TRBV5-8
D gene: .
J gene: TRBJ1-3

CDR3 DNA: TGTGCCAGTAGTCATCTCCTAGCGGGAGGGACCAAAAACATTCAGTACTTC
CDR3 protein: CASSHLLAGGTKNIQYF
CDR3 length: 17
clone size: .
V gene: TRBV19
D gene: TRBD2
J gene: TRBJ2-4

CDR3 DNA: TGTGCCAGCAGACTTAGCGTATCGGAAAACATTCAGTACTTC
CDR3 protein: CASRLSVSENIQYF
CDR3 length: 14
clone size: .
V gene: TRBV6-5
D gene: .
J gene: TRBJ2-4

CDR3 DNA: TGTGCCAGCAGTGACGGACTAGCGGGAAATGAGCAGTTCTTC
CDR3 protein: CASSDGLAGNEQFF
CDR3 length: 14
clone size: .
V gene: TRBV2
D gene: TRBD2
J gene: TRBJ2-1

CDR3 DNA: TGTGCCAGCAGCTTGGGGGGACAGGGGGCCCGTTTCTTT
CDR3 protein: CASSLGGQGARFF
CDR3 length: 13
clone size: few
V gene: TRBV5-5
D gene: TRBD1
J gene: TRBJ1-1

CDR3 DNA: TGTGCCAGCAGTTTTCAGGGGGGCTATGGCTACACCTTC
CDR3 protein: CASSFQGGYGYTF
CDR3 length: 13
clone size: few
V gene: TRBV12-3/TRBV12-4
D gene: TRBD1
J gene: TRBJ1-2

CDR3 DNA: TGTGCCAGCAGCCAAACTAGCGGTGAAGAACAGTTCTTC
CDR3 protein: CASSQTSGEEQFF
CDR3 length: 13
clone size: .
V gene: TRBV3-1/TRBV3-2
D gene: TRBD2
J gene: TRBJ2-1

CDR3 DNA: TGTGCCAGCAGCCAAGCCCGGGGGGGCACAGATACGCAGTATTTT
CDR3 protein: CASSQARGGTDTQYF
CDR3 length: 15
clone size: .
V gene: TRBV3-1/TRBV3-2
D gene: TRBD2
J gene: TRBJ2-3

CDR3 DNA: TGTGCCAGTGAAGACAGGGTGCGCACTGAAGCTTTCTTT
CDR3 protein: CASEDRVRTEAFF
CDR3 length: 13
clone size: .
V gene: TRBV19
D gene: TRBD1
J gene: TRBJ1-1

CDR3 DNA: TGCAGCGTTCGACAGGACCTTAACTATGGCTACACCTTC
CDR3 protein: CSVRQDLNYGYTF
CDR3 length: 13
clone size: .
V gene: TRBV29-1
D gene: .
J gene: TRBJ1-2

CDR3 DNA: TGTGCCAGCAGCCTACTAGCGGGACGATACACAGATACGCAGTATTTT
CDR3 protein: CASSLLAGRYTDTQYF
CDR3 length: 16
clone size: .
V gene: TRBV3-1/TRBV3-2
D gene: TRBD2
J gene: TRBJ2-3

CDR3 DNA: TGTGCCAGCAGTGAAGGCAGGGGAGGGGGCGAGCAGTACTTC
CDR3 protein: CASSEGRGGGEQYF
CDR3 length: 14
clone size: .
V gene: TRBV2
D gene: .
J gene: TRBJ2-7

CDR3 DNA: TGTGCCAGCAGCTCAAGACAGGGGTTCACCTACGAGCAGTACTTC
CDR3 protein: CASSSRQGFTYEQYF
CDR3 length: 15
clone size: few
V gene: TRBV7-2
D gene: TRBD1
J gene: TRBJ2-7

CDR3 DNA: TGCAGCGCTCTGGGACAGGGGTGGGCTGAAGCTTTCTTT
CDR3 protein: CSALGQGWAEAFF
CDR3 length: 13
clone size: .
V gene: TRBV29-1
D gene: TRBD1
J gene: TRBJ1-1

CDR3 DNA: TGTGCCAGCAGAGGGAGCGGCACAGATACGCAGTATTTT
CDR3 protein: CASRGSGTDTQYF
CDR3 length: 13
clone size: .
V gene: TRBV27
D gene: .
J gene: TRBJ2-3

CDR3 DNA: TGTGCCAGCAGCTTCCGGGACAGGACTAACTATGGCTACACCTTC
CDR3 protein: CASSFRDRTNYGYTF
CDR3 length: 15
clone size: few
V gene: TRBV5-4
D gene: TRBD1
J gene: TRBJ1-2

CDR3 DNA: TGTGCCAGCAGCCAAGGAGGGGGGGTCTATGGCTACACCTTC
CDR3 protein: CASSQGGGVYGYTF
CDR3 length: 14
clone size: .
V gene: TRBV4-2
D gene: .
J gene: TRBJ1-2

CDR3 DNA: TGTGCCAGCAGCGGAACTAGCGGGGGTAGAGAGACCCAGTACTTC
CDR3 protein: CASSGTSGGRETQYF
CDR3 length: 15
clone size: .
V gene: TRBV5-4
D gene: TRBD2
J gene: TRBJ2-5

CDR3 DNA: TGCGCCAGCAGCCAAGAAGTAGCGTTCTATGGCTACACCTTC
CDR3 protein: CASSQEVAFYGYTF
CDR3 length: 14
clone size: .
V gene: TRBV4-1
D gene: .
J gene: TRBJ1-2

CDR3 DNA: TGTGCCACCAGCAGAGATACGCGGGGAAGGGGTGATACGCAGTATTTT
CDR3 protein: CATSRDTRGRGDTQYF
CDR3 length: 16
clone size: .
V gene: TRBV15
D gene: .
J gene: TRBJ2-3

CDR3 DNA: TGTGCCAGCAAATCCCAGGGGGGAACCTACGAGCAGTACTTC
CDR3 protein: CASKSQGGTYEQYF
CDR3 length: 14
clone size: .
V gene: TRBV2
D gene: .
J gene: TRBJ2-7

CDR3 DNA: TGTGCCAGCAGCCCTAGGGGGCGAAATGAGCAGTTCTTC
CDR3 protein: CASSPRGRNEQFF
CDR3 length: 13
clone size: .
V gene: TRBV4-2
D gene: TRBD1
J gene: TRBJ2-1

CDR3 DNA: TGTGCCAGCTCACCGGGACAGGGGGCTAGAGAGCAGTTCTTC
CDR3 protein: CASSPGQGAREQFF
CDR3 length: 14
clone size: .
V gene: TRBV18
D gene: TRBD1
J gene: TRBJ2-1

CDR3 DNA: TGCAGCGTTCGAGCGGGGGGAAGCTATGGCTACACCTTC
CDR3 protein: CSVRAGGSYGYTF
CDR3 length: 13
clone size: many
V gene: TRBV29-1
D gene: .
J gene: TRBJ1-2